In this sample, the clone carrying this T cell receptor (beta chain) turned up a few times. Antigen unknown. The entry originates in a study of identical twins. Study results and caveats: Out-of-frame TCR alpha sharing observed in monozygotic twins exceeded model estimates.

The germline gives CDR1 MNHEY, CDR2 SMNVEV (reference sequence). CDR3 size: 15 residues. Losses at the gene ends were 4 bases for V and 2 bases for J; bases not matched to a gene: 5. A universal primer site came from template switching; cDNA carried unique molecular identifiers. Each CDR3 protein gets one entry after TCRdb re-called the 5' RACE reads with MiXCR. This table holds 200,000 to 300,000 distinct CDR3 sequences, approximately 6.8% found once. These records were also assigned to another study, of yellow fever vaccine responses in identical twins.

The source of this sequence is a woman under 30 in good health. The chain is built from TRBV27 and TRBJ2-3, with TRBD1 matching 8 bases. The sample taken for sequencing was CD8+ T cells sorted from blood. Here the CDR3 reads CASSSRDRNTDTQYF. CDR3 coding DNA: TGTGCCAGCAGTTCACGGGACAGGAACACAGATACGCAGTATTTT.